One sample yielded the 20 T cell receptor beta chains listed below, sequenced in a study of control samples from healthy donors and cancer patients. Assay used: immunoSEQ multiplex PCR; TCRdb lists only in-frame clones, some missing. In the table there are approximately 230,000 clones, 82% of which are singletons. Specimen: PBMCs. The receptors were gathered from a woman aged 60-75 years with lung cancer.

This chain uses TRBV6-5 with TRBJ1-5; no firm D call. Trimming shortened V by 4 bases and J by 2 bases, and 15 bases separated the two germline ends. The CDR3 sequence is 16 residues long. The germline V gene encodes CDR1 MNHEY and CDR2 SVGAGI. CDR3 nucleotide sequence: TGTGCCAGCAGTTTCCGGGCCGATCTAGGCAATCAGCCCCAGCATTTT. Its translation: CASSFRADLGNQPQHF.

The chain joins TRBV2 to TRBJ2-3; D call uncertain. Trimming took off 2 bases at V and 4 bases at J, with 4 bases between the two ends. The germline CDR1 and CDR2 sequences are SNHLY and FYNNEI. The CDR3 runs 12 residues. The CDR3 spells CASSEIADTQYF. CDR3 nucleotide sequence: TGTGCCAGCAGTGAAATCGCAGATACGCAGTATTTT.

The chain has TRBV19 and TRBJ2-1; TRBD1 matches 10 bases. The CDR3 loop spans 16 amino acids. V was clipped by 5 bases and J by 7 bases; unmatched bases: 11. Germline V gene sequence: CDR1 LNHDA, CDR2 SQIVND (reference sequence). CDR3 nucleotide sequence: TGTGCCAGTAGTGTCGGGACAGGGGTCAGGTTTAATGAGCAGTTCTTC. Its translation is CASSVGTGVRFNEQFF.

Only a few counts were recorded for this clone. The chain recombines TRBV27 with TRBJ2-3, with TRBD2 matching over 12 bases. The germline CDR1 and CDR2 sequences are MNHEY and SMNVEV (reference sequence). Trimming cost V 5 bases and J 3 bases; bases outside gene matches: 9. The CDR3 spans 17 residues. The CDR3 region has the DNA TGTGCCAGCAGTAACTCCAGGCTAGCGGGAGGGACAGATACGCAGTATTTT. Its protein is CASSNSRLAGGTDTQYF.

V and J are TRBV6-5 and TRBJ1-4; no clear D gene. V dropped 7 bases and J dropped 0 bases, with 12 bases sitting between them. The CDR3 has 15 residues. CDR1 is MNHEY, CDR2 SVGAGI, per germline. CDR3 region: CASKTDGTTNEKLFF. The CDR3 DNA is TGTGCCAGCAAAACCGACGGGACAACTAATGAAAAACTGTTTTTT.

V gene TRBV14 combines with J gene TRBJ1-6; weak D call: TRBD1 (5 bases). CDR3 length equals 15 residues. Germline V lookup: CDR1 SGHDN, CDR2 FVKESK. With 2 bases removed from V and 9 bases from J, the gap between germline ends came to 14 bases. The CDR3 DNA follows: TGTGCCAGCAGCCAACAGGGAAATTTCGGTTCACCCCTCCACTTT. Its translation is CASSQQGNFGSPLHF.

The CDR3: CASSLAGEQYF. CDR3 DNA sequence: TGTGCCAGCAGTTTAGCGGGCGAGCAGTACTTC. The chain joins TRBV12-3 or TRBV12-4 to TRBJ2-7; D is unresolved. CDR3 size: 11 residues. Between the trimmed V and J ends, which lost 0 bases and 6 bases, there was a span of 3 bases.

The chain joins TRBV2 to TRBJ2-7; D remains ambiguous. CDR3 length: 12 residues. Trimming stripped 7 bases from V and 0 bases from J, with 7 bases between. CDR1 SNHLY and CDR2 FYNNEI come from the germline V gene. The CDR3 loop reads CASNFNSYEQYF. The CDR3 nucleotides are TGTGCCAGCAATTTTAACTCCTACGAGCAGTACTTC.

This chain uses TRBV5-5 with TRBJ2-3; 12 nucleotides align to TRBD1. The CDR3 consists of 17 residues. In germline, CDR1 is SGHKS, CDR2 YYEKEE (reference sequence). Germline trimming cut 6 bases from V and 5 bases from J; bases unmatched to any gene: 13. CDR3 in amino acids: CASILLPGQGAGDTQYF. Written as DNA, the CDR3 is TGTGCCAGCATACTACTACCGGGACAGGGGGCAGGAGATACGCAGTATTTT.

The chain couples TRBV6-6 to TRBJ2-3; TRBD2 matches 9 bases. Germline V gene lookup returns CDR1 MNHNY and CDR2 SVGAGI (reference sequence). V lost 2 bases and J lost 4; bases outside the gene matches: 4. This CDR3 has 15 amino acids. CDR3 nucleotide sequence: TGTGCCAGCAGTTACGGAGCGGGAGGTGCAGATACGCAGTATTTT. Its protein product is CASSYGAGGADTQYF.

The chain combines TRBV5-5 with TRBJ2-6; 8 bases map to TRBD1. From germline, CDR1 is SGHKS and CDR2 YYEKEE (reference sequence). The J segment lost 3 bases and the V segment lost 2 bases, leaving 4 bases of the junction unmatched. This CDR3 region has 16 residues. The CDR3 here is CASSLGQGLGANVLTF. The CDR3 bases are TGTGCCAGCAGCTTAGGACAGGGCCTTGGGGCCAACGTCCTGACTTTC.

CDR3 coding DNA: TGCAGTGCTAGTATGCCAGGGGCTAGCTCCTATAATTCACCCCTCCACTTT. It is translated as CSASMPGASSYNSPLHF. The chain combines TRBV20-1 with TRBJ1-6, with TRBD1 as a possible D gene (6 bases). Trimming removed 3 bases from V and 0 bases from J, with 15 bases in between. From germline, CDR1 is DFQATT and CDR2 SNEGSKA (reference sequence). This CDR3 region has 17 residues.

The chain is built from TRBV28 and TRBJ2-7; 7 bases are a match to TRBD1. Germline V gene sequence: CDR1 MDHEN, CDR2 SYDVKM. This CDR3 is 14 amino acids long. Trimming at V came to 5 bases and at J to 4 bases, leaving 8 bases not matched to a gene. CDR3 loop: CASSRTGSVYEQYF. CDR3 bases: TGTGCCAGCAGTAGGACAGGCTCCGTTTACGAGCAGTACTTC.

The CDR3 region has the DNA TGTGCCAGCAGCGGACTAGCGGGTGAGACAGATACGCAGTATTTT. Amino acid sequence: CASSGLAGETDTQYF. The chain employs TRBV6-8 and TRBJ2-3; 11 bases fit TRBD2. The CDR3 loop spans 15 amino acids. Losses at the gene ends were 6 bases for V and 3 bases for J; bases not matched to a gene: 5. The germline V gene encodes CDR1 MNHGY and CDR2 SAAAGT.

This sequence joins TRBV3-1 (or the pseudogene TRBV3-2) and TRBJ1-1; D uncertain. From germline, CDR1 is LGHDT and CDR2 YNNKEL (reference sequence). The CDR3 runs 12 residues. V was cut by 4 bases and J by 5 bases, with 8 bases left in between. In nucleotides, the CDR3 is TGTGCCAGCAGCCCCCCGGGGACTGAAGCTTTCTTT. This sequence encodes CASSPPGTEAFF.

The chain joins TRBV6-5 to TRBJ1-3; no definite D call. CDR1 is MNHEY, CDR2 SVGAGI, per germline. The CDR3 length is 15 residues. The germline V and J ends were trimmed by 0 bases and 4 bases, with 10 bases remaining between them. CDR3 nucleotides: TGTGCCAGCAGTTACTCAGACCGCTCGGGAAACACCATATATTTT. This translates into CASSYSDRSGNTIYF.

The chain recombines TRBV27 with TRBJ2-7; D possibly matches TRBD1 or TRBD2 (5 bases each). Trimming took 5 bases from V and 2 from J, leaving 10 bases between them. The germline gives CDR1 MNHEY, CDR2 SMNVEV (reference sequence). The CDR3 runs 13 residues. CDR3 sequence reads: CASSPGPTYEQYF. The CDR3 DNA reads TGTGCCAGCAGTCCGGGACCTACCTACGAGCAGTACTTC.

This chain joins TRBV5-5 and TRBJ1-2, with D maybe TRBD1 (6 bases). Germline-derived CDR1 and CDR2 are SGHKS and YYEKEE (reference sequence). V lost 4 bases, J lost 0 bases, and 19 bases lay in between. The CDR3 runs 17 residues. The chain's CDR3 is CASSQFSGTMANYGYTF. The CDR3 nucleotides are TGTGCCAGCAGCCAGTTTTCCGGGACAATGGCTAACTATGGCTACACCTTC.

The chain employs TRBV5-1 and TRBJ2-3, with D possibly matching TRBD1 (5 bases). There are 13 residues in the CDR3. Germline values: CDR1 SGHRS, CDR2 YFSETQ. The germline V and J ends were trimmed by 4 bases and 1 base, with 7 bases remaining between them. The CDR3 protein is CASSPTGTDTQYF. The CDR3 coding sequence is TGCGCCAGCAGCCCGACAGGCACAGATACGCAGTATTTT.

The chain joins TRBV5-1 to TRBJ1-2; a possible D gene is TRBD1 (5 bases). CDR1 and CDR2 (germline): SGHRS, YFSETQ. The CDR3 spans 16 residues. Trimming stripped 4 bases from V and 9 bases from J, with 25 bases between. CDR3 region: CASSLSPWDEPLSYTF. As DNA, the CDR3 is TGCGCCAGCAGCCTATCACCTTGGGACGAGCCCTTAAGCTACACCTTC.